This entry describes one T cell receptor beta chain. No cognate antigen has been identified for it. Base qualities are missing; no much larger clone stands one base away. Peripheral blood CD8+ and CD4+ T cells from healthy donors, Susac syndrome patients and multiple sclerosis patients were profiled using high-throughput TCR beta sequencing. The Susac syndrome patients fulfilled recently defined diagnostic criteria for either definite or probable disease. Bulk CD8+ and CD4+ T cells were purified by magnetic negative isolation, whereas CD8+ TEMRA cells were enriched by FACS. Blood was collected in EDTA tubes and processed within 24 hours, with PBMCs isolated through density gradient centrifugation. PBMCs destined for TCR sequencing were cryopreserved in liquid nitrogen and later thawed in a 37 °C water bath. The sorted or isolated CD4+, CD8+ and CD8+ TEMRA cells had a purity of 90% or higher. This record belongs to a study of CD8 T cells in Susac syndrome (dated by TCRdb to the late 2010s). Describing the broader study: Among the Susac syndrome patients who were sequenced, clinically active disease was present in six and clinical remission was observed in 8 or 9. Susac syndrome patients were therapy-naive, on corticosteroids (some also receiving IVIg), or on IVIg alone at blood withdrawal. The study used repertoire sequencing to test whether antigen drove CD8+ T cell activation and differentiation in Susac syndrome. Study-level results and caveats: The study acknowledged that relatively few individuals were included in the TCR sequencing and HLA analysis. No clonal expansion was detected in the CD4+ T cell repertoire of Susac syndrome patients.

V and J are truncated by 3 bases and 3 bases respectively, leaving an intervening sequence of 18 bases. Looking up the germline V gene (reference sequence) yields CDR1 MNHEY and CDR2 SMNVEV. Including cysteine and phenylalanine, the CDR3 has 16 amino acids. Only the CDR3 DNA is retained, 48 bases long and in frame from the first base. RNA was extracted using the RNeasy kit, and about 0.5 to 1 ug of the RNA was reverse transcribed with random hexamers. The immunoSEQ multiplex PCR assay, covering 54 Vbeta and 13 Jbeta segments, was used to amplify TCR beta CDR3 regions. PCR amplification bias was corrected using a synthetic template baseline for primer optimization and computational correction. Per the original workflow: Reads were assigned to V, D and J genes according to IMGT and analyzed in immunoSEQ Analyzer, with only productive sequences retained. To calculate clonality, Shannon entropy was normalized by log2 of the number of productive unique sequences and then subtracted from one. Public and private clones were assessed among the 100 most prevalent clones of each patient and control. Susac-specific clones were defined as absent from healthy and MS cohorts, over a thousand published viral clones and other ImmuneACCESS disease sequences. The public sequencing data were trimmed at Q25 with fastp and processed into clonotypes with MiXCR by TCRdb, which kept only in-frame beta chains. One record per CDR3 amino acid sequence lists the most common genes and DNA. TCRdb's processing, not the study's, gives the V and J calls here. The sample table contains some 150,000 distinct CDR3 sequences; only one count was recorded for roughly 94% of them. The leading ten clones occupy 0.13% to 0.15% of the sample.

The sample was CD4+ T cells from PBMCs. The chain is encoded by TRBV27 joined to TRBJ2-7; the D segment is perhaps TRBD1 or TRBD2, each sharing 5 matched bases. The clonotype comes from a human donor with Susac syndrome. The sequenced DNA: TGTGCCAGCAGTTTCCGGGGAGAGGGGTTTGTCTACGAGCAGTACTTC. Its amino acids are CASSFRGEGFVYEQYF.